This T cell receptor (beta chain) was identified during a study of control samples from healthy donors and cancer patients. Trimming left V 1 base short and J 4 bases short, with 10 bases between. CDR3 size: 14 residues. CDR1 and CDR2 (germline): GTSNPN, SVGIG (reference sequence). Produced via immunoSEQ multiplex PCR; TCRdb's table is partial and in-frame only. The data contain more than 95,000 clones, around 89% of them singletons. This receptor was obtained from a woman aged 50 to 60 with colorectal cancer. The chain carries TRBV30 and TRBJ1-4; D gene uncertain. Material for sequencing was PBMCs. The CDR3 here is CAWSGGRSNEKLFF. CDR3 coding DNA: TGTGCCTGGAGTGGTGGACGGAGTAATGAAAAACTGTTTTTT.